Below, one T cell receptor (beta chain) is given with its context. The sample is drawn from a study of blood T cell repertoires in COVID-19. The V gene's germline CDR1 is SGHNT and CDR2 YYREEE (reference sequence). V was clipped by 3 bases and J by 4 bases; unmatched bases: 5. The length of the CDR3 is 15 residues. Libraries were prepared by immunoSEQ multiplex PCR; TCRdb keeps only in-frame clonotypes and omits some of them. The sample has about 75,000 clones; about nine tenths are singletons. The origin of this receptor is a human donor in a cohort sampled during active COVID-19. The chain combines TRBV5-4 with TRBJ1-4; 8 bases match TRBD1. Source material: peripheral blood. This CDR3 is CASSSQGASNEKLFF. CDR3 in DNA: TGTGCCAGCAGCTCGCAGGGGGCTAGTAATGAAAAACTGTTTTTT.